The source of this TCR beta chain is a study of glioma-infiltrating T cells after dendritic cell vaccination. Study-level background: Dendritic cell vaccine was injected intradermally three times, biweekly.

None of the glioblastoma patients had an isocitrate dehydrogenase mutation. Some clones are missing from TCRdb's copy, which holds only in-frame ones; the method was immunoSEQ multiplex PCR. This sample yields roughly 51,000 clones, of which about 85% are seen a single time; around 10% belongs to the top ten. Whole-study results and caveats: TCR clonality showed no direct relationship with survival.

Germline V CDR1 and CDR2: SGHTA, FQGNSA. The CDR3 has 15 amino acids. V lost 2 bases and J 7 bases, leaving 14 bases between the germline ends. Note on this clone: Its antigen is still unknown.

The genes are TRBV7-2 and TRBJ1-4, with TRBD1 as a possible D gene (5 bases). Sample: blood, taken before dendritic cell vaccination. This sequence was found in a human donor with glioblastoma. CDR3 DNA sequence: TGTGCCAGCAGCTTATCGGTCTTCGGGGGTGAAAAACTGTTTTTT. Protein product: CASSLSVFGGEKLFF.